The rows below give T cell receptor beta chains drawn from one sample of a study of shared clonotypes between healthy human individuals. The data were produced by immunoSEQ multiplex PCR, yet TCRdb's version contains in-frame clones alone and is incomplete. The sample has 2.3 million or so clones; more than 80% are singletons. The sample was naive CD4+ T cells from PBMCs. These receptors all stem from a young man in good health. Some clones in this sample may be carry-over from other donors' samples. Both conserved end residues are part of each CDR3. A D gene is named only where the DNA matches it firmly.

j_call,d_call,v_call,cdr3_aa
TRBJ1-4,NA,TRBV6-5,CASSYSAQSNEKLFF
TRBJ1-3,NA,TRBV6-1,CASSEAPGTAAHTIYF
TRBJ2-2,NA,TRBV5-6,CASSLIGGGGELFF
TRBJ1-5,NA,TRBV4-1,CASSQGSRNQPQHF
TRBJ2-1,NA,TRBV5-4,CASSLWAGSYNEQFF
TRBJ2-1,TRBD2,TRBV5-1,CASSFTSGRANFDEQFF
TRBJ2-7,NA,TRBV28,CASSSPRLAYEQYF
TRBJ2-5,NA,TRBV11-3,CASSPGGARGEETQYF
TRBJ2-1,TRBD2,TRBV28,CASSSGTSLREQFF
TRBJ2-5,NA,TRBV2,CASKLGQETQYF
TRBJ1-1,NA,TRBV28,CASSLFRGGQEAFF
TRBJ2-2,NA,TRBV18,CASSPVRSGNTGELFF
TRBJ2-6,NA,TRBV6-6,CASSKVGLGANVLTF
TRBJ2-7,NA,TRBV9,CASSPSSYEQYF
TRBJ2-7,TRBD2,TRBV18,CASSPRAGGYPYEQYF
TRBJ1-2,TRBD1,TRBV2,CARDREGYGYTF
TRBJ2-5,TRBD1,TRBV27,CASSSRPAGGAETQYF
TRBJ1-4,TRBD1,TRBV28,CASSPGQGRTNEKLFF
TRBJ1-2,TRBD1,TRBV7-2,CASSLRDRGSYGYTF
TRBJ1-4,TRBD1,TRBV5-4,CASSWGGTVNEKLFF
TRBJ1-2,NA,TRBV7-6,CASSLQGANYGYTF
TRBJ2-7,NA,TRBV2,CASSAGVSYEQYF
TRBJ1-2,NA,TRBV28,CASSLRVIGGPRKSYGYTF
TRBJ1-1,NA,TRBV21-1,CASSKSRDGEAFF
TRBJ1-4,TRBD1,TRBV5-1,CASSLVDRGNEKLFF
TRBJ2-7,TRBD2,TRBV9,CASSVAPSGSLYEQYF
TRBJ2-2,TRBD1,TRBV5-4,CASSLEGAAGELFF
TRBJ2-2,NA,TRBV2,CASSEARGNTGELFF
TRBJ2-5,NA,TRBV5-1,CASSLDGTAKETQYF
TRBJ1-6,NA,TRBV6-1,CASSEYRQTYNSPLHF
TRBJ1-4,NA,TRBV4-2,CASSQATAEKLFF
TRBJ1-2,NA,TRBV28,CASSFLPGSGIYGYTF
TRBJ2-5,TRBD2,TRBV9,CASSVTSGRAPGETQYF
TRBJ1-5,NA,TRBV30,CAWSVRGHQPQHF
TRBJ2-7,TRBD1,TRBV7-3,CASSKNRDSFYEQYF
TRBJ2-1,NA,TRBV5-1,CASSLSGSYNEQFF
TRBJ1-3,NA,TRBV10-1,CASSTGSTGNTIYF
TRBJ1-5,NA,TRBV9,CASSGGSPNQPQHF